The 12 T cell receptor beta chains presented below share a single source sample, sequenced in a study of OX40 agonist ivuxolimab in advanced cancers. The protocol was immunoSEQ multiplex PCR, while the TCRdb copy is restricted to in-frame clones and leaves out a portion. Of about 69,000 clones listed, approximately 90% are singletons. This specimen consisted of CD4+ or CD8+ T cells sorted from blood, obtained in a trial of the OX40 agonist ivuxolimab. Receptor source: an adult with an advanced solid tumor such as melanoma, head and neck, liver or kidney cancer.

The rearrangement uses TRBV4-1 and TRBJ1-1, with D possibly matching TRBD1 (6 bases). Per germline, CDR1 MGHRA and CDR2 YSYEKL. The CDR3 loop spans 14 amino acids. Trimming took 4 bases from V and 6 from J, leaving 15 bases between them. CDR3 DNA sequence: TGCGCCAGCAGCCCCTACGGGGGCTCGGCTGAAGCTTTCTTT. Translation gives CASSPYGGSAEAFF.

J is TRBJ1-6 and V is TRBV19, with D possibly being TRBD1 (5 bases). Germline V CDR1 and CDR2: LNHDA, SQIVND (reference sequence). The CDR3 is made up of 13 amino acids. V lost 5 bases and J 7 bases, leaving 9 bases between the germline ends. The CDR3 DNA follows: TGTGCCAGTAGTCCGCAGGGAAATTCACCCCTCCACTTT. Residues: CASSPQGNSPLHF.

The V and J genes are TRBV4-3 and TRBJ2-7; no definite D call. CDR1 is LGHNA, CDR2 YSLEER, per germline. Trimming pared 4 bases from V and 6 bases from J, leaving 13 bases between. The CDR3 extends over 13 amino acids. CDR3 loop: CASSLDRQREQYF. The CDR3 DNA sequence: TGCGCCAGCAGCCTTGATCGACAACGCGAGCAGTACTTC.

V is TRBV30 and J is TRBJ2-7, with 8 nucleotides matching TRBD1. The J segment lost 3 bases and the V segment lost 3 bases, leaving 4 bases of the junction unmatched. The germline gives CDR1 GTSNPN, CDR2 SVGIG (reference sequence). The CDR3 covers 13 residues. The DNA of the CDR3 is TGTGCCTGGAGCCCAGGACAGGGCTACGAGCAGTACTTC. Amino acids: CAWSPGQGYEQYF.

This clone was seen once. The V gene is TRBV28, the J gene TRBJ2-1; no clear D. The CDR3 contains 15 residues. CDR1 is MDHEN and CDR2 is SYDVKM in the germline V gene. Trimming took off 2 bases at V and 3 bases at J, with 11 bases between the two ends. Here the CDR3 DNA reads TGTGCCAGCAGTTTAGACCCTAGTCACTACAATGAGCAGTTCTTC. Amino acids: CASSLDPSHYNEQFF.

The chain employs TRBV19 and TRBJ2-1, with D uncertain. The CDR3 is made up of 15 amino acids. Trimming cost V 4 bases and J 8 bases, with 18 bases left between them. CDR1 and CDR2 from the germline V gene are LNHDA and SQIVND (reference sequence). This chain's CDR3 is CASSSAGPPMDEQFF. CDR3 DNA: TGTGCCAGTAGTAGCGCCGGGCCCCCTATGGATGAGCAGTTCTTC. The full variable domain, with the rest looked up from reference TRBV19 and TRBJ2-1, is DGGITQSPKYLFRKEGQNVTLSCEQNLNHDAMYWYRQDPGQGLRLIYYSQIVNDFQKGDIAEGYSVSREKKESFPLTVTSAQKNPTAFYLCASSSAGPPMDEQFFGPGTRLTVL.

The CDR3 reads CATSRGRLSSYNEQFF. The CDR3 region has the DNA TGTGCCACCAGCAGAGGGCGGCTGAGCTCCTACAATGAGCAGTTCTTC. This rearrangement joins TRBV15 to TRBJ2-1; D gene uncertain. Trimming left V 1 base short and J 0 bases short, with 10 bases between. There are 16 residues in the CDR3. Germline lookup yields CDR1 LNHNV and CDR2 YYDKDF (reference sequence).

The chain uses TRBV15 and TRBJ2-7; 7 positions agree with TRBD2. Per germline, CDR1 LNHNV and CDR2 YYDKDF (reference sequence). The CDR3 totals 15 residues. The trim removed 0 bases at V and 1 base at J, leaving 3 bases unmatched. The CDR3 reads CATSRDRGLSYEQYF. DNA of the CDR3: TGTGCCACCAGCAGAGATCGGGGACTATCCTACGAGCAGTACTTC.

This chain uses TRBV27 with TRBJ2-5; the D call may be TRBD1 or TRBD2 (5 bases each). The CDR3 runs 17 residues. Germline CDR1 reads MNHEY; CDR2 reads SMNVEV (reference sequence). V was trimmed by 5 bases and J by 9 bases, leaving 28 bases between them. The CDR3: CASSLRPNNGAEGAQYF. DNA of the CDR3: TGTGCCAGCAGTCTACGGCCTAATAACGGGGCTGAAGGGGCCCAGTACTTC.

The chain joins TRBV27 to TRBJ2-7; 7 positions match TRBD1. The CDR3 contains 14 residues. The germline V gene has CDR1 MNHEY and CDR2 SMNVEV (reference sequence). After removal of 2 bases from V and 2 bases from J, the junction contained 3 bases not matched to a gene. CDR3 coding DNA: TGTGCCAGCAGTTTACGTCAGGGGGCCTACGAGCAGTACTTC. Translation: CASSLRQGAYEQYF.

This chain links TRBV29-1 with TRBJ2-7; possible D gene TRBD2, 6 bases. CDR3 length equals 11 residues. Germline CDR1 reads SQVTM; CDR2 reads ANQGSEA. V gave up 4 bases and J gave up 6 bases, with 10 bases separating them. The CDR3 coding sequence is TGCAGCGTTGGCGGAGGGCGCGAGCAGTACTTC. It yields the protein CSVGGGREQYF.

This clone appeared once. The V gene is TRBV6-6, the J gene TRBJ1-1; possible D gene TRBD1, 6 bases. This CDR3 is built from 14 residues. V dropped 2 bases and J dropped 5 bases, with 12 bases sitting between them. CDR1 MNHNY and CDR2 SVGAGI come from the germline V gene (reference sequence). The CDR3 loop is CASSYPRGETEAFF. The DNA for the CDR3 is TGTGCCAGCAGTTACCCCAGGGGAGAGACTGAAGCTTTCTTT.